These 5 T cell receptor beta chains came from one sample sequenced in a study of OX40 agonist ivuxolimab in advanced cancers. Sequencing used immunoSEQ multiplex PCR; TCRdb keeps in-frame clones, though not all of them. The sample holds tens of thousands of clones, less than 90% seen once. Sequencing was performed on CD4+ or CD8+ T cells sorted from blood, taken in a trial of the OX40 agonist ivuxolimab. These receptors were obtained from an adult with an advanced solid tumor such as melanoma, head and neck, liver or kidney cancer.

The table lists this clone with many counts. The rearrangement joins TRBV5-4 to TRBJ1-1; the D is unclear. The CDR3 covers 13 residues. The V end was cut by 5 bases, the J end by 1 base, with 9 bases between. Germline values: CDR1 SGHNT, CDR2 YYREEE (reference sequence). Here the CDR3 reads CASRSGGNTEAFF. The CDR3 bases are TGTGCCAGCAGATCCGGAGGGAACACTGAAGCTTTCTTT.

Only one count was recorded for this clone. The CDR3 protein is CASSYSDWSGQQETQYF. CDR3 nucleotide sequence: TGTGCCAGCAGCTATTCTGATTGGTCGGGACAGCAAGAGACCCAGTACTTC. The V gene is TRBV11-1, the J gene TRBJ2-5; 7 nucleotides line up with TRBD1. This CDR3 region has 17 residues. After removal of 4 bases from V and 2 bases from J, the junction contained 13 bases not matched to a gene. CDR1 is SGHAT, CDR2 FQDESV, per germline (reference sequence).

The V call is TRBV30, the J call TRBJ2-7, with D unresolved. From germline, CDR1 is GTSNPN and CDR2 SVGIG (reference sequence). The length of the CDR3 is 13 residues. V lost 3 bases to trimming and J lost 0 bases, with 9 bases between them. The CDR3 region has the DNA TGTGCCTGGAGCTCGGAGAGCTCCTACGAGCAGTACTTC. This codes for CAWSSESSYEQYF.

This clone was counted a few times. This specimen includes other DNA sequences encoding the same CDR3. The gene calls are TRBV4-2 and TRBJ2-3; 7 nucleotides line up with TRBD2. In germline, CDR1 is LGHNA, CDR2 YNFKEQ. The CDR3 length is 15 residues. J was trimmed by 2 bases and V by 1 base; bases with no gene match: 3. CDR3 amino acids: CASSQGAGDTDTQYF. CDR3 in DNA: TGTGCCAGCAGCCAAGGGGCGGGGGACACAGATACGCAGTATTTT.

The chain couples TRBV2 to TRBJ1-2; 8 positions match TRBD1. V gave up 8 bases and J gave up 4 bases; unmatched junction bases: 3. Germline CDR1 SNHLY, CDR2 FYNNEI. The CDR3 is 12 amino acids. In DNA, the CDR3 is TGTGCCAGCGGGACAGGAACCTATGGCTACACCTTC. This encodes CASGTGTYGYTF.